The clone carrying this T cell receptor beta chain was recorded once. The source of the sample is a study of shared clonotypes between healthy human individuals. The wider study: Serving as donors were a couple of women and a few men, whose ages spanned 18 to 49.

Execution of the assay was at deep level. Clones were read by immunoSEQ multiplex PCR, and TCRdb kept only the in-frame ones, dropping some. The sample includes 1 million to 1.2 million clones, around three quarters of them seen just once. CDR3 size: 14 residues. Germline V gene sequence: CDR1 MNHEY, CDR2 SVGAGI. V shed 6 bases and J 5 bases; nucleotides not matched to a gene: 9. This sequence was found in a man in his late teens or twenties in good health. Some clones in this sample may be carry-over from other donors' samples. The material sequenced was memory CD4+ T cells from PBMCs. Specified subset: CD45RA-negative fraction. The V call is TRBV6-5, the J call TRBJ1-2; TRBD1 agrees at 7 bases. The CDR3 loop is CASSQQGPTYGYTF. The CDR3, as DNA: TGTGCCAGCAGCCAACAGGGGCCTACATATGGCTACACCTTC.